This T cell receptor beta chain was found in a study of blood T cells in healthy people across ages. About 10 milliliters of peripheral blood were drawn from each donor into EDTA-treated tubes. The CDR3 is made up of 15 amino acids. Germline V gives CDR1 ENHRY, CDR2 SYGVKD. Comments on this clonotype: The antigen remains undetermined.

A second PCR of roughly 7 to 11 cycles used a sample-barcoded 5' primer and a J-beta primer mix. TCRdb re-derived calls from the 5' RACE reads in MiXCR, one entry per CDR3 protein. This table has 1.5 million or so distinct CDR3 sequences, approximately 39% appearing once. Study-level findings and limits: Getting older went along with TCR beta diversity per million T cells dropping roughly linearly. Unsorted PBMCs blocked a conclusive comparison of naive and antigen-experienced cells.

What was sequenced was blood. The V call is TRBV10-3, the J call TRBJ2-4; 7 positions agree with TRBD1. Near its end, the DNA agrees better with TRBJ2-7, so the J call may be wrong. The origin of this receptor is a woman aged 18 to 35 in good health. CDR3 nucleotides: TGTGCCATCAGTGAGTCAGCGACAGGGCTCTACGAGCAGTACTTC. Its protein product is CAISESATGLYEQYF.